This T cell receptor beta chain is from a study of Ad26.COV2.S vaccination and SARS-CoV-2 variants. With regard to this clone: The antigen remains undetermined.

Treatment of the sample: some 20 received Ad26.COV2.S at low or high dose, single or two shots; 5 received placebo; per-sample allocation not given. Sampling took place 63 days after the first vaccine or placebo injection. Participants' vaccine, an Ad26 vector, delivered Wuhan-strain SARS-CoV-2 spike. Trimming took 4 bases from V and 8 from J; bases not matched to a gene: 9. Germline V gene lookup returns CDR1 LGHDT and CDR2 YNNKEL (reference sequence). The CDR3 runs 14 residues. Profiling relied on immunoSEQ multiplex PCR, and the TCRdb table lists in-frame clones only, not all of them. The sample carries about 250,000 clones, around nine tenths recorded once. Regarding the study as a whole: Substantial breadth was reportedly displayed by spike-specific CD8+ and CD4+ T cell responses after vaccination.

The source material was peripheral blood, sampled in a trial of Ad26.COV2.S vaccine versus placebo. V gene TRBV3-1 (or the pseudogene TRBV3-2) combines with J gene TRBJ2-7, with 9 bases aligning to TRBD2. This sequence originates from a person aged 18 to 59 who received the Ad26.COV2.S COVID-19 vaccine or a placebo. The CDR3 DNA follows: TGTGCCAGCAGCCGGACGGGACTAGCCGGCCAGCAGTACTTC. Translated: CASSRTGLAGQQYF.